These 8 T cell receptor beta chains were all obtained from the same sample, sequenced in a study of CD8+ T cells in alopecia areata. Treatment reported: oral pan-JAK inhibitor, 5-10 mg twice daily. Sequencing relied on a cDNA template that was reverse transcribed from extracted RNA. Generated by immunoSEQ multiplex PCR, the TCRdb table keeps only in-frame clones and is missing some. The sample holds about 120,000 clones, over 55% seen once. Material: CD4+ T cells sorted from blood, obtained at week 4, from a patient treated with tofacitinib. The receptors shown here come from a human donor with alopecia areata.

J is TRBJ2-1 and V is TRBV10-3, with D tentatively TRBD2 (6 bases). The CDR3 is made up of 14 amino acids. CDR1 and CDR2 (germline): ENHRY, SYGVKD. Trimming took 7 bases from V and 10 from J, leaving 20 bases between them. The CDR3: CAITAMTSRGEQFF. In DNA form, the CDR3 reads TGTGCCATCACCGCTATGACTAGTCGGGGAGAGCAGTTCTTC.

The rearrangement joins TRBV27 to TRBJ2-1; 7 bases are shared with TRBD1. Germline CDR1 MNHEY, CDR2 SMNVEV (reference sequence). V shed 5 bases, J shed 8 bases, and the junction held 3 bases outside the gene matches. The CDR3 consists of 12 residues. Here the CDR3 DNA reads TGTGCCAGCAGTAGACAGGGCGATGAGCAGTTCTTC. Translation gives CASSRQGDEQFF.

This chain connects TRBV29-1 to TRBJ1-1; tentatively, D is TRBD1 (5 bases). CDR1 and CDR2 (germline): SQVTM, ANQGSEA. The ends were cut back, 4 bases at V and 3 bases at J, with 15 bases in the middle. CDR3 length: 14 residues. CDR3 protein: CSVVGSPRDTEAFF. The CDR3 coding sequence is TGCAGCGTTGTAGGGTCCCCCAGGGACACTGAAGCTTTCTTT.

This chain joins TRBV7-2 and TRBJ2-3, with TRBD2 matching over 12 bases. The V and J ends lost 1 base and 5 bases, in that order; junction bases with no gene match: 7. Germline assignment: CDR1 SGHTA and CDR2 FQGNSA. There are 17 residues in the CDR3. CDR3 region: CASSLVASGGALDTQYF. CDR3 in DNA: TGTGCCAGCAGCTTAGTTGCTAGCGGGGGGGCCCTAGATACGCAGTATTTT.

This chain connects TRBV7-9 to TRBJ2-5; 11 bases match TRBD1. This CDR3 contains 14 residues. Germline CDR1 SEHNR, CDR2 FQNEAQ (reference sequence). Trimming cost V 4 bases and J 7 bases; bases outside gene matches: 5. CDR3 sequence: CASSSRGQGGTQYF. CDR3 bases: TGTGCCAGCAGCTCCCGGGGACAGGGGGGGACCCAGTACTTC.

The chain recombines TRBV27 with TRBJ2-1, with 11 bases lining up with TRBD2. From germline, CDR1 is MNHEY and CDR2 SMNVEV (reference sequence). V was clipped by 5 bases and J by 8 bases; unmatched bases: 11. The CDR3 covers 16 residues. The CDR3 DNA is TGTGCCAGCAGTAGTAGACTAGCGGGGCACAGGGATGAGCAGTTCTTC. Encoded protein: CASSSRLAGHRDEQFF.

The CDR3 nucleotides are TGCGCCAGCAGCCGCTACCCGGGGAGGGTAGTATGGGAAAAACTGTTTTTT. Its translation: CASSRYPGRVVWEKLFF. The V and J genes are TRBV23-1 and TRBJ1-4; unclear D gene. TRBV23-1 is marked as an open reading frame, function uncertain. Trimming removed 6 bases at V and 8 bases at J, with 25 bases between. CDR3 length: 17 residues.

This clone has just one count. V is TRBV7-7 and J is TRBJ2-5; D is unclear. The CDR3 consists of 13 residues. The germline gives CDR1 SSHAT, CDR2 FNYEAQ (reference sequence). Trimming removed 1 base at V and 5 bases at J, with 8 bases between. In DNA form, the CDR3 reads TGTGCCAGCAGCTTAGTTGGTGGGGAGACCCAGTACTTC. Translating gives CASSLVGGETQYF.